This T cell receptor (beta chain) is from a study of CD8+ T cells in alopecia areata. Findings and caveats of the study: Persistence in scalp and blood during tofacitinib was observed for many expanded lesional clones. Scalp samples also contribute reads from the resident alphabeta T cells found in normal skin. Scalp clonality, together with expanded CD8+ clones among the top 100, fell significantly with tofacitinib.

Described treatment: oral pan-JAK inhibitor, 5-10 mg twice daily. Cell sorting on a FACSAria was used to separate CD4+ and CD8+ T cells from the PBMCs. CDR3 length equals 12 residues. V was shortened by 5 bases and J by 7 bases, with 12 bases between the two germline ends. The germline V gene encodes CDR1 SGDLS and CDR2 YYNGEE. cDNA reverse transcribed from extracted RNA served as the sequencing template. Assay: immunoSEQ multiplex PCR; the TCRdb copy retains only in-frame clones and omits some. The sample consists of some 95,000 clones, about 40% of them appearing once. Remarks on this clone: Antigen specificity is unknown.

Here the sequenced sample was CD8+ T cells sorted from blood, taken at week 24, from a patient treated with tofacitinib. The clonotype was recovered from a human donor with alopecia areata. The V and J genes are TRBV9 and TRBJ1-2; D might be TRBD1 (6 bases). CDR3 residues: CASSTGGSGYTF. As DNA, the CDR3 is TGTGCCAGCAGTACGGGGGGCAGTGGCTACACCTTC. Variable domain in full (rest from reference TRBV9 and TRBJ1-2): DSGVTQTPKHLITATGQRVTLRCSPRSGDLSVYWYQQSLDQGLQFLIQYYNGEERAKGNILERFSAQQFPDLHSELNLSSLELGDSALYFCASSTGGSGYTFGSGTRLTVV.